Presented here are 2 T cell receptor beta chains from one specimen sequenced in a study of T cell changes during pregnancy in multiple sclerosis. TCRdb's table, derived via immunoSEQ multiplex PCR, lists solely in-frame clones and lacks some. The sample lists approximately 47,000 clones, approximately 90% seen once, with about 2% in the top ten. Sequencing used peripheral blood, obtained in the first trimester of pregnancy. The receptors were sampled from a female donor with multiple sclerosis, enrolled in a pregnancy study.

This chain links TRBV18 with TRBJ1-1; D is ambiguous. Trimming stripped 1 base from V and 4 bases from J, with 25 bases between. The CDR3 has 19 amino acids. Germline-derived CDR1 and CDR2 are KGHSH and LQKENI. In DNA, the CDR3 is TGTGCCAGCTCACCACGTTTGATCTATAGCCCCCCCGTCGGCACTGAAGCTTTCTTT. Translating gives CASSPRLIYSPPVGTEAFF. The whole variable domain, filled in from reference TRBV18 and TRBJ1-1, reads NAGVMQNPRHLVRRRGQEARLRCSPMKGHSHVYWYRQLPEEGLKFMVYLQKENIIDESGMPKERFSAEFPKEGPSILRIQQVVRGDSAAYFCASSPRLIYSPPVGTEAFFGQGTRLTVV.

The genes are TRBV5-6 and TRBJ1-2; 12 bases fit TRBD1. The J segment lost 8 bases and the V segment lost 3 bases, leaving 14 bases of the junction unmatched. This CDR3 region has 17 residues. CDR1 and CDR2 from the germline V gene are SGHDT and YYEEEE. CDR3 bases: TGTGCCAGCAGCTCAGGTCGGGACAGGGGGCATGTGAGAGGCTACACCTTC. This sequence encodes CASSSGRDRGHVRGYTF.